Listed here are 25 T cell receptor beta chains from one sample, sequenced in a study of blood T cell repertoires in COVID-19. TCRdb's table, derived via immunoSEQ multiplex PCR, lists solely in-frame clones and lacks some. The sample shows roughly 280,000 clones, roughly 85% of them seen only once. Sequencing was done on a sample of peripheral blood. Receptors originate from an older woman with acute or convalescent COVID-19.

This chain uses TRBV5-5 with TRBJ1-4; 8 nucleotides agree with TRBD1. Germline CDR1 and CDR2: SGHKS and YYEKEE (reference sequence). The junction had 10 bases not matched to a gene; V was cut back by 4 bases and J by 8 bases. This CDR3 has 15 residues. The CDR3 DNA reads TGTGCCAGCAGCCCGGACAGGGCCCAGCGGGAAAAACTGTTTTTT. Translation: CASSPDRAQREKLFF.

This sequence joins TRBV9 and TRBJ1-6; TRBD1 aligns across 7 bases. CDR1 and CDR2 (germline): SGDLS, YYNGEE. Germline trimming cut 5 bases from V and 6 bases from J; bases unmatched to any gene: 5. The CDR3 is made up of 14 amino acids. In DNA form, the CDR3 reads TGTGCCAGCAGGTCCCGGGACAGTAATTCACCCCTCCACTTT. Amino acid sequence: CASRSRDSNSPLHF.

The CDR3 DNA reads as TGTGCCAGCAGCTTGTTTTACGGGGTTCAAGAGACCCAGTACTTC. Its translation: CASSLFYGVQETQYF. The J gene is TRBJ2-5, the V gene TRBV7-6, with D perhaps matching TRBD2 (5 bases). Trimming stripped 3 bases from V and 2 bases from J, with 13 bases between. The CDR3 sequence is 15 residues long. From germline, CDR1 is SGHVS and CDR2 FNYEAQ.

The chain uses TRBV7-9 and TRBJ2-1; D perhaps matches TRBD2 (6 bases). Trimming pared 5 bases from V and 9 bases from J, leaving 17 bases between. Germline V gene lookup returns CDR1 SEHNR and CDR2 FQNEAQ (reference sequence). The CDR3 consists of 14 residues. Here the CDR3 reads CASSPVFGSGEQFF. The DNA of the CDR3 is TGTGCCAGCAGCCCCGTTTTCGGGAGTGGTGAGCAGTTCTTC.

V usage is TRBV5-4 and J usage is TRBJ1-1; possible D gene TRBD1, 5 bases. Between the trimmed V and J ends, which lost 4 bases and 1 base, there was a span of 11 bases. CDR1 is SGHNT and CDR2 is YYREEE in the germline V gene (reference sequence). The CDR3 loop spans 14 amino acids. DNA for the CDR3: TGTGCCAGCAGCACGGACACGGAGAACACTGAAGCTTTCTTT. It codes for CASSTDTENTEAFF. Based on the CDR3 plus reference TRBV5-4 and TRBJ1-1, the full variable domain is ETGVTQSPTHLIKTRGQQVTLRCSSQSGHNTVSWYQQALGQGPQFIFQYYREEENGRGNFPPRFSGLQFPNYSSELNVNALELDDSALYLCASSTDTENTEAFFGQGTRLTVV.

A note on this clone: This specimen includes other DNA sequences encoding the same CDR3. This chain connects TRBV5-4 to TRBJ2-5; D gene uncertain. In germline, CDR1 is SGHNT, CDR2 YYREEE (reference sequence). V lost 0 bases and J 2 bases, leaving 5 bases between the germline ends. The CDR3 is 13 amino acids. CDR3 in amino acids: CASSLGQQETQYF. CDR3 DNA: TGTGCCAGCAGCTTGGGGCAGCAAGAGACCCAGTACTTC. The variable domain in full, completed from reference TRBV5-4 and TRBJ2-5, reads ETGVTQSPTHLIKTRGQQVTLRCSSQSGHNTVSWYQQALGQGPQFIFQYYREEENGRGNFPPRFSGLQFPNYSSELNVNALELDDSALYLCASSLGQQETQYFGPGTRLLVL.

The rearrangement joins TRBV19 to TRBJ2-7, with TRBD2 matching 7 bases. Trimming removed 5 bases from V and 0 bases from J; junction bases left unmatched: 7. Germline loops: CDR1 LNHDA, CDR2 SQIVND (reference sequence). The CDR3 has 15 amino acids. CDR3 sequence reads: CASSSPGGNSYEQYF. Here the CDR3 DNA reads TGTGCCAGTAGTTCCCCCGGGGGGAACTCCTACGAGCAGTACTTC.

The chain carries TRBV18 and TRBJ1-5; 10 bases are shared with TRBD1. CDR3 length: 17 amino acids. V dropped 4 bases and J dropped 11; count of bases not matched to a gene: 17. Germline assignment: CDR1 KGHSH and CDR2 LQKENI. The CDR3 region has the DNA TGTGCCAGCTCACAAAATGCTCCGGGACAGGGGACCCAGTCCCAGCATTTT. Translating gives CASSQNAPGQGTQSQHF.

This clone was counted once. The chain combines TRBV5-1 with TRBJ2-3; 7 bases agree with TRBD1. Per germline, CDR1 SGHRS and CDR2 YFSETQ. Trimming removed 6 bases from V and 3 bases from J; junction bases left unmatched: 10. The CDR3 is made up of 15 amino acids. This CDR3 reads CASTLSPGGTDTQYF. The CDR3 DNA reads as TGCGCCAGCACCCTGTCCCCAGGGGGTACAGATACGCAGTATTTT. The full variable domain, rest sourced from reference TRBV5-1 and TRBJ2-3, is KAGVTQTPRYLIKTRGQQVTLSCSPISGHRSVSWYQQTPGQGLQFLFEYFSETQRNKGNFPGRFSGRQFSNSRSEMNVSTLELGDSALYLCASTLSPGGTDTQYFGPGTRLTVL.

The V and J genes are TRBV6-5 and TRBJ1-2; no clear D gene. Looked up from germline, CDR1 is MNHEY and CDR2 is SVGAGI. The CDR3 consists of 13 residues. Trimming left V 5 bases short and J 5 bases short, with 12 bases between. CDR3 region: CASSPFLRYGYTF. In DNA, the CDR3 is TGTGCCAGCAGTCCCTTCCTAAGATATGGCTACACCTTC.

The rearrangement links TRBV18 to TRBJ1-2, with D maybe TRBD1 (6 bases). The germline CDR1 and CDR2 sequences are KGHSH and LQKENI. The V and J ends lost 3 bases and 4 bases respectively, with 12 bases between them. The CDR3 is made up of 14 amino acids. CDR3 protein: CASSPETGFYGYTF. CDR3 DNA: TGTGCCAGCTCACCGGAGACAGGATTCTATGGCTACACCTTC.

The chain uses TRBV29-1 and TRBJ2-3, with TRBD1 identical over 9 bases. Germline CDR1 reads SQVTM; CDR2 reads ANQGSEA. CDR3 length: 15 residues. Germline trimming cut 7 bases from V and 5 bases from J; bases unmatched to any gene: 13. The CDR3: CSATTGTGSGDTQYF. In DNA, the CDR3 is TGCAGCGCCACAACCGGGACAGGGTCAGGAGATACGCAGTATTTT.

This CDR3 is CAISEGRGLYGYTF. The CDR3 bases are TGTGCCATCAGTGAAGGACGTGGACTCTATGGCTACACCTTC. The rearrangement links TRBV10-3 to TRBJ1-2; D is ambiguous. Per germline, CDR1 ENHRY and CDR2 SYGVKD. The V gene lost 3 bases and the J gene lost 4 bases, with 12 bases spanning the gap. The CDR3 spans 14 residues.

The rearrangement links TRBV11-3 to TRBJ2-3; 9 bases match TRBD2. CDR1 and CDR2 from the germline V gene are SGHNT and YENEEA. The V gene end was trimmed by 4 bases and the J gene end by 6 bases; junction bases not matched to a gene: 11. The CDR3 runs 16 residues. CDR3 residues: CASSSRTSAGRDTQYF. In DNA form, the CDR3 reads TGTGCCAGCAGCTCCCGGACTAGCGCGGGGCGTGATACGCAGTATTTT.

This sequence joins TRBV27 and TRBJ1-1; maybe TRBD1 (5 bases). The CDR3 spans 14 residues. Between the trimmed V and J ends, which lost 5 bases and 4 bases, there was a span of 14 bases. Per the germline V gene, CDR1 is MNHEY and CDR2 is SMNVEV (reference sequence). CDR3 sequence reads: CASSPQGYGTEAFF. The CDR3 region has the DNA TGTGCCAGCAGTCCCCAGGGTTACGGCACTGAAGCTTTCTTT.

The chain combines TRBV5-1 with TRBJ1-2, with D possibly matching TRBD1 (5 bases). In germline, CDR1 is SGHRS, CDR2 YFSETQ. V was clipped by 3 bases and J by 4 bases, with 19 bases between them. This CDR3 is built from 16 residues. The CDR3 nucleotides are TGCGCCAGCAGCTCCGCACCCTCTGACAGCTTCTATGGCTACACCTTC. Protein sequence: CASSSAPSDSFYGYTF.

The chain is built from TRBV7-9 and TRBJ2-3; 10 nucleotides line up with TRBD2. V shed 5 bases and J 5 bases; nucleotides not matched to a gene: 7. The CDR3 consists of 15 residues. The germline CDR1 and CDR2 sequences are SEHNR and FQNEAQ (reference sequence). The CDR3 region has the DNA TGTGCCAGCAGCCTCAGCGGGGGGGCCCAAGATACGCAGTATTTT. This encodes CASSLSGGAQDTQYF.

The chain has TRBV29-1 and TRBJ1-1; unclear D gene. CDR3 length: 11 residues. V dropped 5 bases and J dropped 7 bases, with 11 bases sitting between them. Germline V gene data show CDR1 as SQVTM and CDR2 as ANQGSEA. The CDR3 loop reads CSVYRGNEAFF. DNA for the CDR3: TGCAGCGTTTACCGGGGTAATGAAGCTTTCTTT.

This rearrangement joins TRBV2 to TRBJ1-1, with no clear D. Germline V lookup: CDR1 SNHLY, CDR2 FYNNEI. Deletions cut 4 bases from V and 0 bases from J, with 9 bases between. This CDR3 has 14 amino acids. CDR3 sequence reads: CASSVRSMNTEAFF. Here the CDR3 DNA reads TGTGCCAGCAGTGTTCGGTCAATGAACACTGAAGCTTTCTTT.

The chain is built from TRBV13 and TRBJ1-6; D unclear. This CDR3 is built from 14 residues. V was pared by 4 bases and J by 4 bases, with 8 bases between. Germline CDR1 is PRHDT and CDR2 is FYEKMQ (reference sequence). CDR3 DNA sequence: TGTGCCAGCAGCTCAAAGACTTATAATTCACCCCTCCACTTT. Amino acids: CASSSKTYNSPLHF.

The chain combines TRBV2 with TRBJ2-4, with D perhaps matching TRBD2 (5 bases). Germline V lookup: CDR1 SNHLY, CDR2 FYNNEI. V shed 5 bases and J shed 0 bases, with 14 bases lying between them. This CDR3 is 16 amino acids long. As DNA, the CDR3 is TGTGCCAGCAGTACTAGTGGGAGTAGAGCCAAAAACATTCAGTACTTC. This encodes CASSTSGSRAKNIQYF.

The chain carries TRBV7-8 and TRBJ2-7; D is unclear. This CDR3 is 15 amino acids long. Between the trimmed V and J ends, which lost 5 bases and 2 bases, there was a span of 16 bases. Per the germline V gene, CDR1 is SGHVS and CDR2 is FQNEAQ. CDR3: CASSDLGRSAYEQYF. CDR3 nucleotides: TGTGCCAGCAGCGATCTTGGGCGCTCGGCCTACGAGCAGTACTTC.

The chain carries TRBV5-6 and TRBJ1-1; TRBD1 might be the D (5 bases). The CDR3 is 14 residues long. V shed 0 bases and J shed 5 bases, with 11 bases lying between them. The germline CDR1 and CDR2 sequences are SGHDT and YYEEEE. CDR3 DNA sequence: TGTGCCAGCAGCTTGGGCGGGGGAGGGACTGAAGCTTTCTTT. Protein: CASSLGGGGTEAFF.

This chain uses TRBV6-6 with TRBJ1-2, with TRBD1 matching over 9 bases. V lost 7 bases and J lost 5; bases outside the gene matches: 8. Per the germline V gene, CDR1 is MNHNY and CDR2 is SVGAGI (reference sequence). This CDR3 is 14 amino acids long. CDR3 loop: CASNSQGAGYGYTF. In nucleotides, the CDR3 is TGTGCCAGCAACTCACAGGGGGCCGGGTATGGCTACACCTTC.

This chain uses TRBV3-1 (or the pseudogene TRBV3-2) with TRBJ2-3; 7 bases agree with TRBD2. Germline trimming cut 4 bases from V and 1 base from J; bases unmatched to any gene: 8. This CDR3 is 16 amino acids long. Germline CDR1 reads LGHDT; CDR2 reads YNNKEL (reference sequence). Written as DNA, the CDR3 is TGTGCCAGCAGCCCATACTACGCGGGGGGCACAGATACGCAGTATTTT. Translated, it gives CASSPYYAGGTDTQYF.